This TCR beta chain is from a study of spatial heterogeneity in lung cancer. Overall study findings and caveats: It was found that expanded intratumoral alpha and beta TCR counts tracked tumor mutation counts.

Stated time point: sample taken at primary tumor resection. Samples were obtained from around 73 donors, all untreated early-stage non-small cell lung cancer patients. This clonotype is medium-sized (0.01 to 0.1%) within its sample. The antigen is unknown. TCRdb analysed the 5' RACE reads with MiXCR anew, one entry per CDR3 protein. There are about 3,000 distinct CDR3 sequences in the sample; 15% to 20% occur only once, and roughly a tenth lies in the top ten. V shed 2 bases and J shed 0 bases, with 13 bases lying between them. CDR1 is GTSNPN, CDR2 SVGIG, per germline (reference sequence). The CDR3 totals 15 residues.

The rearrangement links TRBV30 to TRBJ2-5; D is tentatively TRBD1 or TRBD2 (5 bases each). The receptor was isolated from a male donor with early-stage non-small cell lung cancer. The input for sequencing was lung tumor tissue, taken at surgery. The CDR3 DNA follows: TGTGCCTGGAGTACCGGGGCGCAGTACCAAGAGACCCAGTACTTC. Translation: CAWSTGAQYQETQYF.